This T cell receptor beta chain came from a study of blood T cell repertoires in COVID-19. How the authors handled the data: Reference gene primer amplification yielded estimated nucleated cell counts. Libraries were prepared by immunoSEQ multiplex PCR; TCRdb keeps only in-frame clonotypes and omits some of them. V, J and clone size derive from that table, while D and trimming were established from the DNA sequence. The table records over 250,000 clones, about 89% of them present only once. Adults between roughly 18 and 90 years of age took part from 20 to 25 US areas. Clinical histories supplied by participants themselves formed the basis of cohort assignment. Cohort 3 donors counted as recovered after two negative PCRs, clearance, or resolved symptoms. The table lists this clone with a count of one. This specimen includes other DNA sequences encoding the same CDR3. Germline V gene sequence: CDR1 MNHEY, CDR2 SVGAGI. The V segment lost 6 bases and the J segment 4 bases; nucleotides outside the gene matches: 0. This CDR3 comprises 11 residues.

This TCR derives from a woman aged 25 to 39 who had recovered from COVID-19. The rearrangement joins TRBV6-5 to TRBJ2-7; 7 bases match TRBD1. Sequenced sample: PBMCs or T cells enriched from blood (not recorded which). The CDR3 spells CASRTGYEQYF. CDR3 coding DNA: TGTGCCAGCAGGACAGGGTACGAGCAGTACTTC.